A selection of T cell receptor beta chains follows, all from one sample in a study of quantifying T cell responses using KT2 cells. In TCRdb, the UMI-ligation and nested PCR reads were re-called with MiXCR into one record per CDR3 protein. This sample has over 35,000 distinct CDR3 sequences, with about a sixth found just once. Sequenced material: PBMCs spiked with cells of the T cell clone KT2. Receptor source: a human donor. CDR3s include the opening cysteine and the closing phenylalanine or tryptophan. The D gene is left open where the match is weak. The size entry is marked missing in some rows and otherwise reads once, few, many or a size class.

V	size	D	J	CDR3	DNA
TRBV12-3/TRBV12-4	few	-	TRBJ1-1	CASRIQNTEAFF	TGTGCCAGCAGGATACAGAACACTGAAGCTTTCTTT
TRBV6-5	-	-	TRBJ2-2	CASSPRPLVTGELFF	TGTGCCAGCAGTCCGCGGCCCCTAGTAACTGGGGAGCTGTTTTTT
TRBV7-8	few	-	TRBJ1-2	CASSPRGGLYGYTF	TGTGCCAGCAGCCCGAGGGGAGGGCTCTATGGCTACACCTTC
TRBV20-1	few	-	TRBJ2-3	CSARDHHPGTDTQYF	TGCAGTGCTAGAGACCACCACCCCGGGACAGATACGCAGTATTTT
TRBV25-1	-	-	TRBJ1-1	CASSSVRENTEAFF	TGTGCCAGCAGTAGTGTGCGAGAAAACACTGAAGCTTTCTTT
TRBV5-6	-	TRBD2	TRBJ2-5	CASSVGLAAQETQYF	TGTGCCAGCAGCGTCGGACTAGCGGCGCAAGAGACCCAGTACTTC
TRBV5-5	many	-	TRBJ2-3	CASRDDSSAQYF	TGTGCCAGCAGGGATGACTCCTCCGCGCAGTATTTT
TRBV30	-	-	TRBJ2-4	CAWSVGLPPSIQYF	TGTGCCTGGAGTGTGGGACTCCCTCCGAGCATTCAGTACTTC
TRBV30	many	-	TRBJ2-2	CAWSVQGRALTGELFF	TGTGCCTGGAGTGTACAGGGCAGGGCGTTGACCGGGGAGCTGTTTTTT
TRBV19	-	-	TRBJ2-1	CAGSIESYFYNEQFF	TGTGCCGGTAGTATCGAGTCTTACTTCTACAATGAGCAGTTCTTC
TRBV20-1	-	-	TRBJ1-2	CSARDLGQTHYYGYTF	TGCAGTGCTAGAGATCTCGGACAGACCCACTACTATGGCTACACCTTC
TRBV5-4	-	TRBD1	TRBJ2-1	CASTGTDYNEQFF	TGTGCCAGCACGGGGACAGACTACAATGAGCAGTTCTTC
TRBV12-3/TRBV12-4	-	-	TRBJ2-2	CASSLGAVLFF	TGTGCCAGCAGTTTGGGGGCAGTGCTGTTTTTT
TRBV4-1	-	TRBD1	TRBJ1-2	CASSQGISWGQRTGGKQDYGYTF	TGCGCCAGCAGCCAAGGGATTTCGTGGGGCCAAAGGACAGGGGGCAAACAAGACTATGGCTACACCTTC
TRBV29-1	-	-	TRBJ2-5	CSAYGTNPYQETQYF	TGCAGCGCTTACGGGACAAACCCTTACCAAGAGACCCAGTACTTC
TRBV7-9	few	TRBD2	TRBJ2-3	CASSFGTSASTDTQYF	TGTGCCAGCAGCTTCGGGACTAGCGCTTCCACAGATACGCAGTATTTT
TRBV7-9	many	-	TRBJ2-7	CASSFPSADYEQYF	TGTGCCAGCAGCTTCCCGTCTGCGGATTACGAGCAGTACTTC
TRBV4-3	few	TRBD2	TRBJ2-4	CASSHGLAARGIQYF	TGCGCCAGCAGCCACGGGCTAGCGGCGAGGGGCATTCAGTACTTC
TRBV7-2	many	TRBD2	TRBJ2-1	CASSSNLAGEQFF	TGTGCCAGCAGCTCGAATCTAGCGGGTGAGCAGTTCTTC
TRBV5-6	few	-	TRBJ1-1	CASSGGPEAFF	TGTGCCAGCAGCGGCGGTCCTGAAGCTTTCTTT
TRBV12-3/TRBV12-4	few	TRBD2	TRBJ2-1	CASSLAIVTSVPIDSSYNEQFF	TGTGCCAGCAGTTTAGCTATAGTGACTAGCGTACCCATTGATAGCTCCTACAATGAGCAGTTCTTC
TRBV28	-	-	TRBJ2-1	CASSLLRGLNEQFF	TGTGCCAGCAGTTTACTCCGGGGGTTGAATGAGCAGTTCTTC
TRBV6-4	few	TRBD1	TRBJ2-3	CASSDSQGATDTQYF	TGTGCCAGCAGTGACTCACAGGGGGCCACAGATACGCAGTATTTT
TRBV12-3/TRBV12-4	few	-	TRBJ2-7	CASSLVRTSYEQYF	TGTGCCAGCAGTTTGGTCCGGACTTCCTACGAGCAGTACTTC
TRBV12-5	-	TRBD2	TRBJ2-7	CASAPGLAGQISYEQYF	TGTGCTAGTGCCCCGGGACTAGCGGGGCAAATCTCCTACGAGCAGTACTTC
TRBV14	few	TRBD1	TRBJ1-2	CASSQVPTGDGYTF	TGTGCCAGCAGCCAAGTTCCGACAGGGGATGGCTACACCTTC
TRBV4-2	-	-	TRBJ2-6	CASSPQPGTAGANVLTF	TGTGCCAGCAGCCCCCAGCCAGGGACCGCTGGGGCCAACGTCCTGACTTTC
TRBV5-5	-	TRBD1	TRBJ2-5	CASSLVSGGLGQETQYF	TGTGCCAGCAGCTTGGTGTCAGGGGGTTTAGGGCAAGAGACCCAGTACTTC
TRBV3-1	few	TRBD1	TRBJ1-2	CASSQGQGDGYTF	TGTGCCAGCAGCCAAGGGCAGGGGGATGGCTACACCTTC
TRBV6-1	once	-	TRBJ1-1	CASRWNGPMNTEAFF	TGTGCCAGCAGGTGGAACGGCCCAATGAACACTGAAGCTTTCTTT
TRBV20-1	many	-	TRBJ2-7	CSAGLASPHEQYF	TGCAGTGCTGGGCTAGCGTCCCCCCACGAGCAGTACTTC
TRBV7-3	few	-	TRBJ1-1	CASSLTPSPNTEAFF	TGTGCCAGCAGCTTAACCCCTTCCCCGAACACTGAAGCTTTCTTT
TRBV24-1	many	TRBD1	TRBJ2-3	CATSDPTGFTDTQYF	TGTGCCACCAGTGACCCGACAGGGTTTACAGATACGCAGTATTTT
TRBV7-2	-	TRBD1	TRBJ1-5	CASSFDRVGNQPQHF	TGTGCCAGCAGCTTCGACAGGGTGGGCAATCAGCCCCAGCATTTT
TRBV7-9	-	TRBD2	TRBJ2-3	CASSRTGGLVGDTQYF	TGTGCCAGCAGCAGGACGGGGGGTTTGGTCGGAGATACGCAGTATTTT
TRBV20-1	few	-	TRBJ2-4	CSAIEIHGKNIQYF	TGCAGTGCTATAGAGATTCATGGCAAAAACATTCAGTACTTC
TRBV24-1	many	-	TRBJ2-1	CATRSGHTLHNEQFF	TGTGCCACCCGCTCCGGACATACGCTCCACAATGAGCAGTTCTTC
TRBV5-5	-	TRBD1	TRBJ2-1	CASSTAPGTGGFEQFF	TGTGCCAGCAGCACAGCCCCCGGGACAGGGGGCTTTGAGCAGTTCTTC